This T cell receptor beta chain is drawn from a study of blood T cell repertoires in COVID-19. Turning to the study itself: COVID-19 samples from acute and convalescent phases originated in the United States, Italy and Spain. Nucleic acid was either cDNA or gDNA, and it came from T cells, B-cell-depleted T cells, or PBMCs.

This clone was detected once. This CDR3 contains 17 residues. Losses at the gene ends were 5 bases for V and 9 bases for J; bases not matched to a gene: 16. The germline V gene encodes CDR1 SGHAT and CDR2 FQNNGV. The data were produced by immunoSEQ multiplex PCR, yet TCRdb's version contains in-frame clones alone and is incomplete. This sample carries roughly 59,000 clones, about 81% of them seen once, and the ten largest clones take approximately 15%. This TCR derives from a man older than 75 with acute or convalescent COVID-19. The sample was peripheral blood. V is TRBV11-2 and J is TRBJ2-1; 10 positions agree with TRBD2. CDR3 nucleotides: TGTGCCAGCAGCCCCAGTTCTCTAGCGGGAGTCAGGTCTGAGCAGTTCTTC. This sequence encodes CASSPSSLAGVRSEQFF.